This TCR beta chain was obtained from a study of patients and donors after allogeneic stem cell transplantation. Each CDR3 protein is one row after TCRdb ran MiXCR on the RT-PCR reads. The sample contains 800,000 to 1,000,000 distinct CDR3 sequences, 18% of which appear only once. This clonotype was seen repeatedly, ten times or more. This CDR3 contains 13 residues. V gave up 1 base and J gave up 8 bases, with 11 bases separating them. Germline V gene lookup returns CDR1 MGHRA and CDR2 YSYEKL. The sample comprised blood, either unsorted or a sorted T cell fraction (not recorded which). This TCR was recovered from a human donor who was either an allogeneic HSCT recipient or a stem cell or donor lymphocyte infusion donor (not recorded which). It is not recorded whose cells these are; they may come from a transplant donor. The V and J genes are TRBV4-1 and TRBJ1-1; possible D gene TRBD1, 5 bases. CDR3 sequence reads: CASSQGGRTEAFF. CDR3 DNA sequence: TGCGCCAGCAGCCAAGGAGGGCGGACAGAAGCTTTCTTT.